This section outlines one T cell receptor beta chain sequence together with its context. V shed 8 bases, J shed 5 bases, and the junction held 6 bases outside the gene matches. CDR1 and CDR2 from the germline V gene are MNHEY and SMNVEV (reference sequence). This CDR3 contains 14 residues. Primers used in a second PCR of about 6 to 11 cycles were a sample-barcoded 5' primer and a J-beta primer mix. TCRdb called the 5' RACE reads again in MiXCR, with one record for every CDR3 protein. This sample has approximately 820,000 distinct CDR3 sequences, with 40% to 50% found just once. This sample is drawn from a study of blood T cells in healthy people across ages.

The receptor was derived from a man aged 55 to 69 in good health. This chain connects TRBV27 to TRBJ2-5; 12 bases map to TRBD1. The material sequenced was blood. CDR3 residues: CASRDRGQWETQYF. For the CDR3, the DNA is TGTGCCAGCCGGGACAGGGGGCAGTGGGAGACCCAGTACTTC.